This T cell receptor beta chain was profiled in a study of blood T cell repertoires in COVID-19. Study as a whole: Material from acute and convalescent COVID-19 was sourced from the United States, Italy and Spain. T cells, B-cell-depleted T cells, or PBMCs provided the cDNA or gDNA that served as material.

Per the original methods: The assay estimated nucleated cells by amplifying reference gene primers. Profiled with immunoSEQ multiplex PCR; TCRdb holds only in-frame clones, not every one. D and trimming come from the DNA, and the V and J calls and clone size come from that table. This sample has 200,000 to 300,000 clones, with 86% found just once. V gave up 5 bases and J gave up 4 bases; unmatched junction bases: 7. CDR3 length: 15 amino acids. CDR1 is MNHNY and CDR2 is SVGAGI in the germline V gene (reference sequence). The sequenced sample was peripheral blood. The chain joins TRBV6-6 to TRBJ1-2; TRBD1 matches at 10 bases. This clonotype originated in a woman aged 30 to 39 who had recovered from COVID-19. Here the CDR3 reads CASSKMTGGTYGYTF. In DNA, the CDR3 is TGTGCCAGCAGTAAAATGACAGGGGGCACCTATGGCTACACCTTC.